This T cell receptor (beta chain) stems from a study of identical twins. General study findings and limits: Conclusions relied on cross-sectional statistical analysis, not following the same donors. Beta clonotypes that were abundant in cord blood contained fewer insertions, a pattern absent from memory repertoires. Alpha sequences that were out-of-frame and twin-shared showed an excess of low generation probability.

Worth noting for this clonotype: Its antigen is not identified.

Each donor (without exception) was a healthy Caucasian. Germline V gene sequence: CDR1 SEHNR, CDR2 FQNEAQ (reference sequence). Between the trimmed V and J ends, which lost 6 bases and 4 bases, there was a span of 13 bases. The CDR3 consists of 14 residues. TCRdb recomputed calls from the 5' RACE reads with MiXCR, one row per CDR3 protein. The data contain roughly 1.6 million distinct CDR3 sequences, roughly 35% of them singletons. Sequencing was carried out using cord blood. The chain is built from TRBV7-9 and TRBJ2-1; D gene ambiguous. The source of this sequence is a newborn girl in good health. Written as DNA, the CDR3 is TGTGCCAGCAGGCCCGCCTCGCCGTACAATGAGCAGTTCTTC. Its protein product is CASRPASPYNEQFF.